The rows below give T cell receptor beta chains drawn from one sample of a study of cytomegalovirus exposure and HLA in healthy donors. Using immunoSEQ multiplex PCR, the repertoire was profiled, and TCRdb retains in-frame clones only, with some absent. The sample shows 150,000 to 170,000 clones, around 84% of them seen only once. The specimen sequenced was PBMCs. All receptors come from a human donor in good health. Both conserved end residues are part of each CDR3. Each record gives: D gene, V gene, J gene, clone size, CDR3 protein, CDR3 DNA. A D gene is named only where the DNA matches it firmly. The size entry is marked missing in some rows and otherwise reads once, few, many or a size class.

TRBD1	TRBV4-1	TRBJ1-2	.	CASSPTTGDYGYTF	TGCGCCAGCAGCCCAACGACAGGGGACTATGGCTACACCTTC
TRBD1	TRBV28	TRBJ1-5	.	CASSFSRGDQPQHF	TGTGCCAGCAGTTTTTCCAGGGGGGATCAGCCCCAGCATTTT
.	TRBV7-2	TRBJ1-2	.	CASSLGNGERIYGYTF	TGTGCCAGCAGCTTAGGTAACGGGGAGCGGATCTATGGCTACACCTTC
.	TRBV11-1	TRBJ2-7	.	CASSLTGYTYEQYF	TGTGCCAGCAGCTTAACAGGGTACACCTACGAGCAGTACTTC
.	TRBV30	TRBJ2-7	.	CAWSLLPKNERAYEQYF	TGTGCCTGGAGTCTCCTGCCAAAAAATGAGCGGGCCTACGAGCAGTACTTC
TRBD1	TRBV5-4	TRBJ2-1	.	CASSLQTGKNEQFF	TGTGCCAGCAGCCTTCAGACAGGGAAGAATGAGCAGTTCTTC
.	TRBV27	TRBJ2-1	.	CASSSGHYNEQFF	TGTGCCAGCAGTTCTGGACATTACAATGAGCAGTTCTTC
.	TRBV19	TRBJ1-6	.	CASGVVALHF	TGTGCCAGCGGAGTTGTGGCCCTCCACTTT
.	TRBV7-2	TRBJ2-7	.	CASSLVGEQYF	TGTGCCAGCAGCTTGGTCGGCGAGCAGTACTTC
TRBD2	TRBV5-1	TRBJ2-5	.	CASTTGSGGGETQYF	TGCGCCAGCACCACGGGGAGCGGGGGGGGAGAGACCCAGTACTTC
.	TRBV27	TRBJ1-1	.	CATRGGRVDTEAFF	TGTGCCACCCGGGGAGGGCGAGTTGACACTGAAGCTTTCTTT
TRBD1	TRBV5-6	TRBJ2-3	.	CASSWAGTGQYF	TGTGCCAGCAGCTGGGCCGGGACAGGGCAGTATTTT
TRBD1	TRBV2	TRBJ1-5	.	CASNRDRAHYQPQHF	TGTGCCAGCAACAGGGACAGGGCCCACTATCAGCCCCAGCATTTT
TRBD1	TRBV9	TRBJ2-7	.	CASSSGTGGLEQYF	TGTGCCAGCAGCTCCGGGACAGGGGGCTTGGAGCAGTACTTC
TRBD1	TRBV5-6	TRBJ1-2	.	CASSPLTGGNVVFGYTF	TGTGCCAGCAGCCCCCTGACAGGGGGGAACGTCGTATTTGGCTACACCTTC
.	TRBV7-9	TRBJ2-2	.	CASSLKDPVPGELFF	TGTGCCAGCAGCTTAAAAGATCCAGTTCCCGGGGAGCTGTTTTTT
TRBD1	TRBV5-6	TRBJ1-1	.	CASSRGGQGRINEAFF	TGTGCCAGCAGCCGCGGGGGACAGGGTAGAATTAATGAAGCTTTCTTT
TRBD1	TRBV9	TRBJ2-2	.	CASSGRKVGTGGTGELFF	TGTGCCAGCAGCGGCAGAAAAGTTGGGACAGGGGGGACCGGGGAGCTGTTTTTT
.	TRBV28	TRBJ1-1	.	CASRWQALWNTEAFF	TGTGCCAGCAGGTGGCAGGCACTTTGGAACACTGAAGCTTTCTTT
TRBD2	TRBV7-8	TRBJ2-1	few	CASSLVASGRENEQFF	TGTGCCAGCAGCTTAGTGGCTAGCGGGAGGGAGAATGAGCAGTTCTTC
.	TRBV6-1	TRBJ2-4	.	CASSDGGTSIQYF	TGTGCCAGCAGTGACGGGGGTACGAGCATTCAGTACTTC
TRBD1	TRBV7-2	TRBJ1-2	many	CASSIQGSYGYTF	TGTGCCAGCAGCATACAGGGGTCCTATGGCTACACCTTC
TRBD1	TRBV2	TRBJ2-4	.	CASRAGGGAKNIQYF	TGTGCCAGCCGCGCAGGGGGCGGAGCCAAAAACATTCAGTACTTC
TRBD2	TRBV27	TRBJ2-6	.	CASSPIQIAGILGANVLTF	TGTGCCAGCAGTCCTATACAAATAGCGGGGATTCTGGGGGCCAACGTCCTGACTTTC
TRBD1	TRBV19	TRBJ2-3	.	CASSINRGTQYF	TGTGCCAGTAGTATAAACAGGGGGACGCAGTATTTT
TRBD2	TRBV9	TRBJ2-3	.	CASSRGASGGNRITDTQYF	TGTGCCAGCAGCCGAGGGGCTAGCGGGGGGAACCGGATCACAGATACGCAGTATTTT
.	TRBV2	TRBJ2-7	.	CASFQGGGPWEQYF	TGTGCCAGCTTCCAAGGGGGGGGGCCTTGGGAGCAGTACTTC
.	TRBV2	TRBJ2-7	.	CASSEQGPLTYEQYF	TGTGCCAGCAGTGAGCAGGGCCCTCTAACCTACGAGCAGTACTTC
TRBD2	TRBV7-9	TRBJ2-7	.	CASSLGTSRDYSYEQYF	TGTGCCAGCAGCTTAGGGACTAGCCGGGACTACTCCTACGAGCAGTACTTC
.	TRBV2	TRBJ1-5	.	CASSVRQGNQPQHF	TGTGCCAGCAGTGTTAGACAGGGCAATCAGCCCCAGCATTTT
.	TRBV6-6	TRBJ1-2	.	CASSYSKAGAPYGYTF	TGTGCCAGCAGTTACTCGAAGGCAGGCGCTCCCTATGGCTACACCTTC
.	TRBV12-5	TRBJ1-3	.	CASGLGIGREDTIYF	TGTGCTAGTGGTTTGGGAATTGGCAGGGAAGACACCATATATTTT